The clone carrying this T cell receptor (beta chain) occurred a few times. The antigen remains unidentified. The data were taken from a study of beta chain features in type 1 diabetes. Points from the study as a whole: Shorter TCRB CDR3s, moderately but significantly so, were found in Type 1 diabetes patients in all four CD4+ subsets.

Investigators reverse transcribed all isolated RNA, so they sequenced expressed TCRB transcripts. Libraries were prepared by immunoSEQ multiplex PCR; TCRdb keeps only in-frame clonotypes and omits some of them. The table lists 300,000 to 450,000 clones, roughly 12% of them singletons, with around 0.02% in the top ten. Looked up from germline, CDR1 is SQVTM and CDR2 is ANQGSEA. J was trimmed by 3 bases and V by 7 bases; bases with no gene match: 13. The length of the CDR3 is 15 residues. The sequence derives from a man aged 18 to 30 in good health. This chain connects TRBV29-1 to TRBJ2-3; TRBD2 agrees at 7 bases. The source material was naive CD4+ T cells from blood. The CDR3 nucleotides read TGCAGCGGGGGGGGGTCGGCCGCCCGGACAGATACGCAGTATTTT. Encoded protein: CSGGGSAARTDTQYF.